The entry that follows covers one T cell receptor beta chain sequence. Its recognized antigen is unknown. No much larger clone exists at a distance of one base, and base qualities are not known. This entry belongs to a study of blood T cell repertoires in COVID-19 (TCRdb year 2020). General notes on the study: The collaborator samples originated in the United States, Italy and Spain and spanned the acute and convalescent phases of COVID-19. Nearly every sample came with metadata listing a de-identified subject ID, COVID-19 status, age in years and sex. Where HLA class I and class II types were available, the types were taken from metadata supplied by the sample provider, not from assay-based typing. Samples were obtained from the ongoing ImmuneRACE study (first 160 participants) and from 1,254 subjects provided by 6 global collaborators. The repertoires were released in a freely available public database intended as a resource for research on the immune response to SARS-CoV-2. The dataset comprised deeply sampled blood TCRbeta repertoires from subjects exposed to, actively infected with, or recovered from COVID-19. The material from the prospective study consisted of cDNA or gDNA derived from T cells, B-cell-depleted T cells, or PBMCs.

Points the paper makes about the study in general: The quantity of clinical and demographic metadata differed by source and by participant and was supplied without curation.

Taken from cysteine to phenylalanine, the CDR3 has 19 residues. This entry keeps only the CDR3 DNA: 57 bases, framed from base 1. The trim is 4 bases for V and 1 base for J, with a gap of 25 bases between the germline ends. CDR1 SGHTA and CDR2 FQGNSA are derived from the germline V gene. TCRbeta CDR3 regions were amplified from genomic DNA by means of the immunoSEQ Assay, a bias-controlled multiplex PCR. The original pipeline was this. Within the assay, amplification of reference gene primers was used to estimate how many nucleated cells each sample contained. Sequence reads were collapsed and filtered to measure the absolute abundance of every unique TCRbeta CDR3 rearrangement. For each sample, productive Simpson clonality was calculated by taking the square root of Simpson's diversity index across productive rearrangements. As stored in TCRdb, this immuneACCESS dataset retains in-frame rearrangements with V and J assigned. A fraction of the clones does not appear; measured against another copy, unresolved V genes explain less than half of the discrepancy, and the remainder lacks a known reason. D and trimming come from the DNA, and the V and J calls and clone size come from that table. For this sample there are about 380,000 clones; around 87% appear just once. The ten top clones hold 1.3% of the sample.

Enrolling through a virtual design, the prospective study's participants ranged in age from roughly 18 to 89 years and lived across 20 to 25 United States geographic areas. In the prospective study, participants were assigned to cohorts based on the clinical history participants reported in a screening survey and a study questionnaire. Recovered participants in ImmuneRACE Cohort 3 were defined by two consecutive negative NP/OP PCR tests, clearance by a healthcare professional, or resolution of symptoms. In the prospective study, mobile phlebotomists collected whole blood, serum and a nasopharyngeal or oropharyngeal swab from each participant. Participants in the prospective study had the option to provide additional blood draws and questionnaires over a roughly 2-month period. Before DNA extraction, blood samples from the prospective study were shipped at room temperature or frozen.

The chain was built from TRBV7-2 and TRBJ2-5; TRBD1 might be the D gene, on 8 matching bases. The TCR was taken from a man younger than 40 who had recovered from COVID-19. The sequencing input was PBMCs or T cells enriched from blood (not recorded which). Here is the DNA: TGTGCCAGCAGCTCAGATGCAGGACAGGGAGGGTGGGTCCAAGAGACCCAGTACTTC. It translates to CASSSDAGQGGWVQETQYF.